Listed here is a single T cell receptor (beta chain). Researchers ran the assay at a deep level. Generated by immunoSEQ multiplex PCR, the TCRdb table keeps only in-frame clones and is missing some. The table lists about 2 million clones, 85% to 95% of them singletons, with more than 0.1% in the top ten. V lost 1 base to trimming and J lost 6 bases, with 17 bases between them. CDR3 length: 16 residues. CDR1 is LGHNA and CDR2 is YSLEER in the germline V gene. This sample is drawn from a study of shared clonotypes between healthy human individuals. The rearrangement uses TRBV4-3 and TRBJ2-3, with a weak D call TRBD2 (5 bases). Specimen: naive CD4+ T cells sorted from blood. Specified subset: CD45RA+ positively selected. This TCR came from a man between 18 and 29 years old in good health. CDR3 nucleotide sequence: TGCGCCAGCAGCCAAGGATCTCGCGGGCAGACCGATACGCAGTATTTT. Residues: CASSQGSRGQTDTQYF.